Sequencing of this TCR beta chain was carried out in a study of blood T cell repertoires in COVID-19. In the study overall: Spain, Italy and the United States supplied samples that represented acute and convalescent COVID-19. PBMCs, B-cell-depleted T cells, or T cells were the source of the cDNA or gDNA that made up the material.

Trimming at V came to 3 bases and at J to 2 bases, leaving 5 bases not matched to a gene. This CDR3 spans 15 amino acids. CDR1 and CDR2 (germline): SGHNT, YYREEE (reference sequence). Clones were read by immunoSEQ multiplex PCR, and TCRdb kept only the in-frame ones, dropping some. The table has around 100,000 clones, 80% to 85% seen once. The TCR originated in a woman aged 70-85 years with acute or convalescent COVID-19. The sequencing sample was made of peripheral blood. J is TRBJ2-7 and V is TRBV5-4; 10 nucleotides match TRBD2. CDR3 sequence (DNA): TGTGCCAGCAGCTCCCGGACTAGCGGCACCTACGAGCAGTACTTC. Translation: CASSSRTSGTYEQYF. The full variable domain, rest sourced from reference TRBV5-4 and TRBJ2-7, is ETGVTQSPTHLIKTRGQQVTLRCSSQSGHNTVSWYQQALGQGPQFIFQYYREEENGRGNFPPRFSGLQFPNYSSELNVNALELDDSALYLCASSSRTSGTYEQYFGPGTRLTVT.